This TCR beta chain was obtained from a study of blood T cell repertoires in COVID-19. The overall study: From the United States, Italy and Spain came samples of acute and convalescent COVID-19.

Germline CDR1 KGHDR, CDR2 SFDVKD. The CDR3 is 16 amino acids. The V end was cut by 0 bases, the J end by 3 bases, with 10 bases between. The table came from immunoSEQ multiplex PCR; TCRdb's copy has only in-frame clones and leaves some out. This sample has about 200,000 clones, with about 83% found just once. The sequencing input was PBMCs or T cells enriched from blood (not recorded which). The receptor was isolated from a man aged 35 to 55 with acute COVID-19. This chain uses TRBV24-1 with TRBJ1-4; D is possibly TRBD1 (6 bases). The CDR3 spells CATSDLFAGANEKLFF. CDR3 bases: TGTGCCACCAGTGATTTGTTCGCAGGGGCTAATGAAAAACTGTTTTTT.